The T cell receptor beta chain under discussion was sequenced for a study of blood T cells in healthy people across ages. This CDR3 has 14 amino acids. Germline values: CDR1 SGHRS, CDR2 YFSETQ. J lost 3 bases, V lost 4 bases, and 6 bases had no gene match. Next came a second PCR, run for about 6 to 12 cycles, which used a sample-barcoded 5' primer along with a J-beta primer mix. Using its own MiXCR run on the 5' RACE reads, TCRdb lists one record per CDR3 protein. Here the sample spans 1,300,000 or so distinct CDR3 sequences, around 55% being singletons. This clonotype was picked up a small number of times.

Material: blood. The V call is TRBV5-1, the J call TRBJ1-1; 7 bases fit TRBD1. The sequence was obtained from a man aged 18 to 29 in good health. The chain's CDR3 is CASSGGGSDTEAFF. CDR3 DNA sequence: TGCGCCAGCAGCGGAGGGGGCTCGGACACTGAAGCTTTCTTT.